Listed here are 10 T cell receptor beta chains from one sample, sequenced in a study of blood T cell repertoires in COVID-19. The data were produced by immunoSEQ multiplex PCR, yet TCRdb's version contains in-frame clones alone and is incomplete. Counted here are tens of thousands of clones, roughly 80% occurring once; the ten biggest clones make up roughly 4.2%. The sample comprised peripheral blood. These receptors came from a woman in her forties or fifties with acute or convalescent COVID-19.

The table lists this clone with a count of one. The CDR3: CASKVGDGELFF. CDR3 in DNA: TGTGCCAGTAAGGTTGGAGACGGGGAGCTGTTTTTT. The rearrangement uses TRBV19 and TRBJ2-2; no clear D gene. Trimming took 7 bases from V and 7 from J, leaving 10 bases between them. From germline, CDR1 is LNHDA and CDR2 SQIVND (reference sequence). The length of the CDR3 is 12 residues.

For this clone: Distinct nucleotide sequences in the sample also encode this CDR3. The chain carries TRBV11-3 and TRBJ2-1; no definite D call. V was trimmed by 1 base and J by 7 bases, leaving 8 bases between them. The CDR3 loop spans 13 amino acids. Germline V CDR1 and CDR2: SGHNT, YENEEA. The CDR3 region is CASSLGGGNEQFF. The CDR3 nucleotides are TGTGCCAGCAGCTTAGGAGGTGGGAATGAGCAGTTCTTC.

The chain joins TRBV13 to TRBJ1-2, with TRBD1 as a possible D gene (5 bases). Between the trimmed V and J ends, which lost 3 bases and 7 bases, there was a span of 12 bases. The CDR3 runs 13 residues. CDR1 and CDR2 from the germline V gene are PRHDT and FYEKMQ (reference sequence). The CDR3 region is CASSFQGRIGYTF. CDR3 nucleotide sequence: TGTGCCAGCAGCTTCCAGGGCCGGATTGGCTACACCTTC.

The chain carries TRBV3-1 (or the pseudogene TRBV3-2) and TRBJ1-2; 7 bases line up with TRBD1. Germline trimming cut 5 bases from V and 4 bases from J; bases unmatched to any gene: 7. CDR3 length equals 14 residues. Germline CDR1 and CDR2: LGHDT and YNNKEL (reference sequence). CDR3 sequence: CASSVGGTGYGYTF. The CDR3 DNA reads as TGTGCCAGCAGCGTAGGGGGCACAGGCTATGGCTACACCTTC.

The rearrangement links TRBV4-1 to TRBJ2-3; 13 bases match TRBD2. V gave up 4 bases and J gave up 4 bases; unmatched junction bases: 2. Germline CDR1 and CDR2: MGHRA and YSYEKL. The CDR3 contains 15 residues. The CDR3 loop is CASSPLAGGPDTQYF. Here the CDR3 DNA reads TGCGCCAGCAGCCCACTAGCGGGGGGGCCAGATACGCAGTATTTT.

This chain connects TRBV7-2 to TRBJ1-1; D possibly corresponds to TRBD1 (5 bases). Trimming pared 5 bases from V and 0 bases from J, leaving 16 bases between. Per germline, CDR1 SGHTA and CDR2 FQGNSA. The CDR3 runs to 16 residues. The CDR3: CASSLMLQTVNTEAFF. DNA for the CDR3: TGTGCCAGCAGCCTGATGCTCCAGACAGTGAACACTGAAGCTTTCTTT.

This chain uses TRBV20-1 with TRBJ2-3; 10 positions match TRBD2. The germline CDR1 and CDR2 sequences are DFQATT and SNEGSKA (reference sequence). The CDR3 contains 15 residues. Losses at the gene ends were 3 bases for V and 2 bases for J; bases not matched to a gene: 5. The CDR3 region has the DNA TGCAGTGCTAGTGGGCTAGCGGGGGACACAGATACGCAGTATTTT. It codes for CSASGLAGDTDTQYF.

J is TRBJ1-1 and V is TRBV5-1, with 9 positions matching TRBD1. The CDR3 extends over 17 amino acids. Germline loops: CDR1 SGHRS, CDR2 YFSETQ. V was pared by 6 bases and J by 4 bases, with 16 bases of the junction left unmatched. CDR3 loop: CASTLRDRAFGGTEAFF. CDR3 in DNA: TGCGCCAGCACCCTTCGGGACAGGGCTTTCGGGGGCACTGAAGCTTTCTTT.

This chain uses TRBV3-1 (or the pseudogene TRBV3-2) with TRBJ1-1; D is possibly TRBD1 (6 bases). The V and J ends lost 0 bases and 0 bases respectively, with 11 bases between them. The length of the CDR3 is 16 residues. Germline values: CDR1 LGHDT, CDR2 YNNKEL (reference sequence). CDR3 in DNA: TGTGCCAGCAGCCAAGAAAGAGGGGGACTGAACACTGAAGCTTTCTTT. Translating gives CASSQERGGLNTEAFF.

This clone showed up just once. The chain uses TRBV5-1 and TRBJ2-1; maybe TRBD2 (6 bases). V lost 0 bases and J lost 5, with 12 bases in between. Looked up from germline, CDR1 is SGHRS and CDR2 is YFSETQ. The CDR3 loop spans 15 amino acids. The CDR3 sequence is CASSLEGLTHNEQFF. The CDR3 nucleotides read TGCGCCAGCAGCTTGGAGGGACTCACCCACAATGAGCAGTTCTTC.